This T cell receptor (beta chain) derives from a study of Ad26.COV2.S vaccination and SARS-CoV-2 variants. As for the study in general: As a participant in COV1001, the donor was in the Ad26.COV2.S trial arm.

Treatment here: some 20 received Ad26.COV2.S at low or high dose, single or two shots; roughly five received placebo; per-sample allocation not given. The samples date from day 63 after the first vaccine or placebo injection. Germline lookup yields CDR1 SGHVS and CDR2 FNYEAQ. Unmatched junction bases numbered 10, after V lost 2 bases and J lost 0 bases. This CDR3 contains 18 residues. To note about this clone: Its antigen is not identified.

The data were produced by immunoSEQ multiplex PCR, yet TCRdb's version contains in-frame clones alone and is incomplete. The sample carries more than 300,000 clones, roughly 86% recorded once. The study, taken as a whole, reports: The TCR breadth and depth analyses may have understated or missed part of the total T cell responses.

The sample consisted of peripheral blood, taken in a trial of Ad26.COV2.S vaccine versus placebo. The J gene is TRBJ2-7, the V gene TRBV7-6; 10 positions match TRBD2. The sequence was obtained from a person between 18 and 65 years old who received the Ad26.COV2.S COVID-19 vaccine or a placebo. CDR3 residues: CASSLTPSGGPSSYEQYF. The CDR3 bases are TGTGCCAGCAGCTTAACGCCTAGCGGGGGCCCAAGCTCCTACGAGCAGTACTTC.